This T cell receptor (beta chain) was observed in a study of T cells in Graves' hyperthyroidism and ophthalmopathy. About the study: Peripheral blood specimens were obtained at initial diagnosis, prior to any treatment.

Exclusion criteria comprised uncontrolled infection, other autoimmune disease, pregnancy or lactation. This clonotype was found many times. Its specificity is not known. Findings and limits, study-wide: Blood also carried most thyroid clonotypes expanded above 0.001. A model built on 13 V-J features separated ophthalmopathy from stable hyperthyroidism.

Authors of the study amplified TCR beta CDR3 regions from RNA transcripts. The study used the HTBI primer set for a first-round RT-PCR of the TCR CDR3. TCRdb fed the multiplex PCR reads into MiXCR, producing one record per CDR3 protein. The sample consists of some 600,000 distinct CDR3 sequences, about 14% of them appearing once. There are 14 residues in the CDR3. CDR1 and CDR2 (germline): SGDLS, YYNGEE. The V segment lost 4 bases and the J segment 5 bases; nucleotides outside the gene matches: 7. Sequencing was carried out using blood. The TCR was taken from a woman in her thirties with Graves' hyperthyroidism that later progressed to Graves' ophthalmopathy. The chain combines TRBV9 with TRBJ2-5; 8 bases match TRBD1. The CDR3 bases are TGTGCCAGCAGCCCCAGGGGGCAAGGGGAGACCCAGTACTTC. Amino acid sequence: CASSPRGQGETQYF.